Below, one TCR beta chain is given with its context. The source of the sample is a study of blood T cell repertoires in COVID-19. About the study: Acute and convalescent COVID-19 samples came from the United States, Italy and Spain.

Sequencing was performed with immunoSEQ multiplex PCR; in TCRdb, only in-frame clones are kept and a portion is missing. The top ten hold 12% of the sample, which has over 150,000 clones, approximately 83% seen once. In Seattle, patients joined the study during active infection and were tracked longitudinally. This sequence was found in an older woman with COVID-19, enrolled during active disease. What was sequenced was peripheral blood.

The CDR3 region has the DNA TGTGCCAGCAGCTTGGACTATAGCAATCAGCCCCAGCATTTT. Translating it yields CASSLDYSNQPQHF. J is TRBJ1-5 and V is TRBV5-5; D not certain. The CDR3 spans 14 residues. Germline values: CDR1 SGHKS, CDR2 YYEKEE (reference sequence). V was cut by 0 bases and J by 0 bases, with 4 bases left in between.